This is a list of T cell receptor beta chains from one sample in a study of CD8 T cells in Susac syndrome. Via MiXCR, TCRdb re-called the immunoSEQ multiplex PCR reads, giving one row per CDR3 protein. The sample contains 200,000 or so distinct CDR3 sequences, roughly 96% of which appear only once. The sequencing input was CD4+ T cells from PBMCs. The receptor set was obtained from a human donor with multiple sclerosis. Both conserved end residues are part of each CDR3. A D gene is named only where the DNA matches it firmly. Clone size is shown for a subset of rows, as once, few, many or a class of expanded clone.

size	V	D	J	CDR3	DNA
-	TRBV24-1	TRBD1	TRBJ2-1	CASTGTGGDEQFF	TGTGCCAGCACCGGGACAGGGGGCGATGAGCAGTTCTTC
-	TRBV27	TRBD2	TRBJ2-1	CASSPPGLAGKIGQFF	TGTGCCAGCAGTCCACCGGGACTAGCGGGGAAGATTGGGCAGTTCTTC
-	TRBV7-9	-	TRBJ1-2	CASSPSLVLNYGYTF	TGTGCCAGCAGCCCTAGTCTGGTCTTAAACTATGGCTACACCTTC
-	TRBV30	-	TRBJ2-7	CAWSWRTSYEQYF	TGTGCCTGGAGCTGGCGGACTTCCTACGAGCAGTACTTC
-	TRBV19	-	TRBJ2-5	CASSIRQGTQYF	TGTGCCAGTAGCATTCGACAAGGGACCCAGTACTTC
-	TRBV5-6	-	TRBJ2-1	CASRRLDRSHLNEQFF	TGTGCCAGCAGAAGACTCGACAGGTCCCACCTCAATGAGCAGTTCTTC
once	TRBV11-2	TRBD2	TRBJ2-5	CASGAGGPAETQYF	TGTGCCAGCGGCGCGGGGGGGCCTGCAGAGACCCAGTACTTC
-	TRBV29-1	TRBD1	TRBJ1-1	CSGDRGTTEAFF	TGCAGCGGCGACAGGGGAACCACTGAAGCTTTCTTT
-	TRBV4-1	TRBD2	TRBJ2-5	CASSHQAGGLQETQYF	TGCGCCAGCAGCCATCAAGCGGGAGGGTTACAAGAGACCCAGTACTTC
-	TRBV15	-	TRBJ2-7	CATSREGPPSYEQYF	TGTGCCACCAGCAGAGAGGGGCCGCCGTCCTACGAGCAGTACTTC